This TCR beta chain was profiled in a study of T cells in Graves' hyperthyroidism and ophthalmopathy. Amplified TCR beta CDR3 regions derived from RNA transcripts. A first-round RT-PCR of the TCR CDR3 used the HTBI primer set. MiXCR, run by TCRdb on the multiplex PCR reads, gives a single entry per CDR3 protein. The sample records roughly 400,000 distinct CDR3 sequences, more than 20% being singletons. CDR3 length equals 13 residues. V lost 5 bases, J lost 2 bases, and 8 bases lay in between. CDR1 is SGHTA and CDR2 is FQGTGA in the germline V gene. Graves' hyperthyroidism is called stable when ophthalmopathy does not progress within 18 months.

The sample was blood. The clonotype comes from a man aged 50-60 years with Graves' hyperthyroidism. This chain links TRBV7-3 with TRBJ2-3; no clear D gene. The CDR3 loop is CASSGVATDTQYF. CDR3 nucleotides: TGTGCCAGCAGCGGTGTTGCCACAGATACGCAGTATTTT. Supplemented by reference TRBV7-3 and TRBJ2-3, the full variable domain reads GAGVSQTPSNKVTEKGKYVELRCDPISGHTALYWYRQSLGQGPEFLIYFQGTGAADDSGLPNDRFFAVRPEGSVSTLKIQRTERGDSAVYLCASSGVATDTQYFGPGTRLTVL.